A selection of T cell receptor beta chains follows, all from one sample in a study of cytomegalovirus exposure and HLA in healthy donors. Assay: immunoSEQ multiplex PCR; the TCRdb copy retains only in-frame clones and omits some. This table holds under 100,000 clones. The sequenced material came from PBMCs. These receptors originate from a man aged 25 to 40 in good health and CMV-seronegative. Each CDR3 is given with its conserved first and last residue. Each record gives: clone size, V gene, CDR3 protein. Clone size appears in some rows only: once, few, many, or a class for an expanded clone.

>-|TRBV5-4
CASSYPSGDYNEQFF
>-|TRBV25-1
CASSPSGTGNTEAFF
>-|TRBV5-1
CASSVWTGGFTTGELFF
>-|TRBV10-3
CAISEMPGQITDTQYF
>-|TRBV2
CASKGTGNEQYF
>-|TRBV4-2
CASSQESSIGWASGVRNEQFF
>-|TRBV6-1
CASASRDRAGEQYF
>-|TRBV18
CASSPQGRGGSPLHF
>medium-sized|TRBV4-2
CASSPGVAGEVAQYF
>-|TRBV2
CASTSVGGPNF
>-|TRBV15
CATSSRDTQYF
>-|TRBV6-5
CASSYSTSTDTQYF
>-|TRBV5-1
CASSSPDRGNNEQFF
>-|TRBV10-3
CAISYRGWGTEAFF
>-|TRBV5-4
CASSLGEAAYEQYF
>-|TRBV5-1
CASSPQGGGAENEQFF
>-|TRBV6-5
CASSRQGAIGEAFF
>-|TRBV5-4
CASSLEGQGHYEQYF
>-|TRBV6-6
CASSDPTGNTEAFF
>-|TRBV27
CASSLLAGYNYEQYF
>-|TRBV28
CASSLGTGYEQYF
>-|TRBV6-5
CASRYTGDSYEQYF
>-|TRBV6-6
CASSTDRFKNGELFF
>-|TRBV10-1
CASSRATDSPLHF
>-|TRBV18
CASSKTSTDTQYF
>-|TRBV6-4
CASSALRGCTNEKLFF
>-|TRBV10-2
CASSRRSTDTQYF
>-|TRBV19
CASSSQGTSNQPQHF
>-|TRBV19
CASSMGGQGDEQFF
>-|TRBV19
CASSLRFDGNTIYF
>-|TRBV4-3
CASSFGLAGSYNEQFF
>-|TRBV6-1
CASSAGGFADTQYF
>-|TRBV18
CASSPPGTSNQPQHF
>-|TRBV7-9
CASSGSSYEQYF
>-|TRBV5-1
CASSPRLANYGYTF
>-|TRBV14
CASSQVMGLDTEAFF
>-|TRBV15
CATSRDNRVYGYTF
>-|TRBV5-1
CASSLQGSTEAFF
>-|TRBV19
CASSMTGGDTGELFF
>-|TRBV12-2
CASRGYSGRPRRPTYEQYF
>-|TRBV4-1
CASSQDRGPYNEQFF
>-|TRBV2
CASSEALQGNYGYTF
>-|TRBV4-2
CASSQETSGAYNEQFF
>-|TRBV7-9
CASSRPTQGAYGYTF
>-|TRBV5-6
CASSFYGTEETQYF
>-|TRBV29-1
CSVDPLGDEQFF
>-|TRBV9
CASTGTAPNYGYTF
>-|TRBV28
CASSPTGALTYEQYF
>-|TRBV5-1
CASSSTTGTGGAYEQYF
>-|TRBV11-3
CASSSGTEQFF
>-|TRBV19
CASSIMRQGPGEHF
>-|TRBV5-1
CASSSEVWRGQRNTEAFF
>-|TRBV27
CASSRQGPYGYTF
>-|TRBV2
CASMRDRDYNEQFF
>-|TRBV6-5
CASSYNGGSVYAEAFF
>-|TRBV18
CASSPSPGQDTDTQYF
>-|TRBV19
CASRDRVYGYTF